This T cell receptor (beta chain) was sequenced in a study of CD8+ T cells in alopecia areata. This CDR3 is built from 12 residues. Germline V gene sequence: CDR1 SNHLY, CDR2 FYNNEI. V was trimmed by 7 bases and J by 2 bases, leaving 7 bases between them. cDNA reverse transcribed from extracted RNA served as the sequencing template. Clones were read by immunoSEQ multiplex PCR, and TCRdb kept only the in-frame ones, dropping some. The repertoire holds 95,000 to 150,000 clones, with over 60% as singletons. This sample's treatment: oral pan-JAK inhibitor, 5-10 mg twice daily. The investigators collected lesional scalp punch biopsies and peripheral blood from alopecia areata patients. Overall study results and limits: Across lesional scalp, and particularly alopecia totalis/universalis, clonality surpassed that of normal scalp.

This clone occurred a few times. The target antigen is unknown. This chain connects TRBV2 to TRBJ2-3; D not resolved. Sequences were derived from CD4+ T cells sorted from blood, sampled at week 4, from a patient treated with tofacitinib. The receptor was derived from a human donor with alopecia areata. The CDR3 DNA follows: TGTGCCAGCAAGCAGAACACAGATACGCAGTATTTT. It translates to CASKQNTDTQYF.